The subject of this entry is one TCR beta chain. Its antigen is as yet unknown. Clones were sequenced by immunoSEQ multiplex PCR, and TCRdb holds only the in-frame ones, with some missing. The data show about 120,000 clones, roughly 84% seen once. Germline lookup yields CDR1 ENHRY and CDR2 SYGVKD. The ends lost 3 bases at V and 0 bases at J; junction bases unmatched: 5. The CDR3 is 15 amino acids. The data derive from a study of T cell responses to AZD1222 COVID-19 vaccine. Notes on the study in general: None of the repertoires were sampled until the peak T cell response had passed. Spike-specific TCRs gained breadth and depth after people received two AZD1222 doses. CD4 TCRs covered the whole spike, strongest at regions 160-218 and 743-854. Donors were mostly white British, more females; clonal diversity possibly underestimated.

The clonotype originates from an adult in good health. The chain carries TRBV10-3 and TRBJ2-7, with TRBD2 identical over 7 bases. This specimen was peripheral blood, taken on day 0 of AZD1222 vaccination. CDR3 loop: CAISDAGVGSYEQYF. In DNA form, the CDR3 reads TGTGCCATCAGTGATGCGGGAGTCGGCTCCTACGAGCAGTACTTC.